The 27 T cell receptor beta chains listed next were all sequenced from one sample in a study of blood T cell repertoires in COVID-19. Using immunoSEQ multiplex PCR, the repertoire was profiled, and TCRdb retains in-frame clones only, with some absent. This table has 100,000 to 150,000 clones, about 80% appearing once. The material sequenced was peripheral blood. Source of these receptors: a woman aged 50 to 65 with acute or convalescent COVID-19.

V is TRBV18 and J is TRBJ2-2; D is ambiguous. Trimming pared 4 bases from V and 0 bases from J, leaving 18 bases between. Germline-derived CDR1 and CDR2 are KGHSH and LQKENI. The length of the CDR3 is 18 residues. The CDR3: CASSRQPSPLANTGELFF. The CDR3 nucleotides are TGTGCCAGCTCACGACAACCCTCACCCCTTGCGAACACCGGGGAGCTGTTTTTT.

The V and J genes are TRBV11-2 and TRBJ1-1, with a tentative D call TRBD1 (5 bases). V was shortened by 6 bases and J by 2 bases, with 10 bases between the two germline ends. CDR1 and CDR2 from the germline V gene are SGHAT and FQNNGV. The CDR3 spans 13 residues. CDR3 region: CASRGGVNTEAFF. In DNA, the CDR3 is TGTGCCAGCAGAGGAGGGGTTAACACTGAAGCTTTCTTT.

V is TRBV25-1 and J is TRBJ2-7, with D maybe TRBD1 (6 bases). Trimming shortened V by 4 bases and J by 0 bases, and 16 bases separated the two germline ends. Germline loops: CDR1 MGHDK, CDR2 SYGVNS. This CDR3 spans 16 amino acids. The CDR3 DNA sequence: TGTGCCAGCAGTGCTGGACAGCGTCTGGTCTCCTACGAGCAGTACTTC. Protein sequence: CASSAGQRLVSYEQYF.

The V gene is TRBV19, the J gene TRBJ2-1; TRBD2 matches at 12 bases. Germline V gives CDR1 LNHDA, CDR2 SQIVND (reference sequence). The CDR3 totals 14 residues. J gave up 9 bases and V 8 bases, and 8 bases lay outside the gene matches. The CDR3 reads CASRTLAGGGEQFF. In nucleotides, the CDR3 is TGTGCCAGTCGCACCCTAGCGGGGGGGGGTGAGCAGTTCTTC.

V is TRBV19 and J is TRBJ1-3; unclear D gene. The V end was cut by 3 bases, the J end by 4 bases, with 7 bases between. Germline CDR1 is LNHDA and CDR2 is SQIVND (reference sequence). This CDR3 region has 13 residues. The DNA for the CDR3 is TGTGCCAGTAGTATCGGGTTCGGAAACACCATATATTTT. It specifies CASSIGFGNTIYF.

The CDR3 loop is CATSDLQSGPSDRRNYGYTF. The CDR3 DNA reads as TGTGCCACCAGTGATTTGCAAAGTGGCCCGTCGGACAGGAGGAACTATGGCTACACCTTC. The chain employs TRBV24-1 and TRBJ1-2; TRBD1 matches 7 bases. V shed 0 bases, J shed 2 bases, and the junction held 17 bases outside the gene matches. Germline loops: CDR1 KGHDR, CDR2 SFDVKD. The CDR3 is 20 amino acids.

The rearrangement links TRBV5-8 to TRBJ1-1; no clear D. Germline V gene sequence: CDR1 SGHTS, CDR2 YDEGEE. V was cut by 0 bases and J by 9 bases, with 12 bases left in between. The CDR3 consists of 13 residues. Written as DNA, the CDR3 is TGTGCCAGCAGCTTGGGCCCGGTAATTCAAGCTTTCTTT. Amino acids: CASSLGPVIQAFF. Full variable domain (rest looked up from reference TRBV5-8 and TRBJ1-1): EAGVTQSPTHLIKTRGQQATLRCSPISGHTSVYWYQQALGLGLQFLLWYDEGEERNRGNFPPRFSGRQFPNYSSELNVNALELEDSALYLCASSLGPVIQAFFGQGTRLTVV.

This clone was counted between two and nine times. This chain connects TRBV11-2 to TRBJ1-5; a weak D match, TRBD1 (6 bases). Trimming removed 0 bases from V and 7 bases from J, with 10 bases in between. The CDR3 covers 14 residues. Per the germline V gene, CDR1 is SGHAT and CDR2 is FQNNGV. This CDR3 reads CASSLEPTGQPQHF. CDR3 in DNA: TGTGCCAGCAGCTTAGAGCCGACAGGCCAGCCCCAGCATTTT.

V is TRBV5-1 and J is TRBJ1-6; D is undetermined. V was clipped by 0 bases and J by 5 bases, with 3 bases between them. Germline CDR1 reads SGHRS; CDR2 reads YFSETQ. The CDR3 has 13 amino acids. CDR3 in amino acids: CASSLADNSPLHF. CDR3 nucleotides: TGCGCCAGCAGCTTGGCCGATAATTCACCCCTCCACTTT.

The chain joins TRBV9 to TRBJ1-1; 7 positions agree with TRBD1. CDR1 and CDR2 (germline): SGDLS, YYNGEE. V was clipped by 4 bases and J by 3 bases; unmatched bases: 9. The CDR3 runs to 15 residues. CDR3 amino acids: CASSQRGLRDTEAFF. The CDR3 region has the DNA TGTGCCAGCAGCCAGAGGGGGCTTCGGGACACTGAAGCTTTCTTT.

The rearrangement uses TRBV30 and TRBJ1-5, with D unclear. The CDR3 sequence is 13 residues long. Per the germline V gene, CDR1 is GTSNPN and CDR2 is SVGIG (reference sequence). The germline V and J ends were trimmed by 5 bases and 3 bases, with 11 bases remaining between them. The CDR3 DNA reads TGTGCCTGGGCCTTTGCGGACAATCAGCCCCAGCATTTT. Translating it yields CAWAFADNQPQHF.

This chain uses TRBV9 with TRBJ1-3, with TRBD1 matching 7 bases. Losses at the gene ends were 3 bases for V and 0 bases for J; bases not matched to a gene: 6. This CDR3 contains 16 residues. Germline V lookup: CDR1 SGDLS, CDR2 YYNGEE. CDR3 bases: TGTGCCAGCAGCGAGGGGACAGACAACTCTGGAAACACCATATATTTT. Translated: CASSEGTDNSGNTIYF.

The V and J genes are TRBV14 and TRBJ2-2; TRBD2 is a possible D gene (6 bases). V was clipped by 0 bases and J by 3 bases, with 8 bases between them. Germline CDR1 SGHDN, CDR2 FVKESK. The CDR3 runs 15 residues. In nucleotides, the CDR3 is TGTGCCAGCAGCCAAGAAAGGGACTACACCGGGGAGCTGTTTTTT. Amino acids: CASSQERDYTGELFF.

The chain recombines TRBV27 with TRBJ1-1; D call uncertain. CDR1 and CDR2 from the germline V gene are MNHEY and SMNVEV (reference sequence). The V end lost 2 bases, the J end lost 0 bases, and 10 bases lay between the germline ends. This CDR3 contains 15 residues. CDR3 nucleotides: TGTGCCAGCAGTTTAGATAGCTACATGAACACTGAAGCTTTCTTT. It translates to CASSLDSYMNTEAFF.

This chain uses TRBV5-1 with TRBJ1-6, with D uncertain. The CDR3 loop spans 12 amino acids. Germline V gene lookup returns CDR1 SGHRS and CDR2 YFSETQ. V lost 5 bases and J 5 bases, leaving 5 bases between the germline ends. In DNA, the CDR3 is TGCGCCAGCAGGCGGGATAATTCACCCCTCCACTTT. This sequence encodes CASRRDNSPLHF. The variable domain in full, with the rest retrieved from reference TRBV5-1 and TRBJ1-6, is KAGVTQTPRYLIKTRGQQVTLSCSPISGHRSVSWYQQTPGQGLQFLFEYFSETQRNKGNFPGRFSGRQFSNSRSEMNVSTLELGDSALYLCASRRDNSPLHFGNGTRLTVT.

V usage is TRBV14 and J usage is TRBJ1-1, with D possibly TRBD1 on 6 matching bases. V lost 4 bases, J lost 4 bases, and 13 bases lay in between. The germline V gene encodes CDR1 SGHDN and CDR2 FVKESK. The CDR3 has 14 amino acids. The CDR3 coding sequence is TGTGCCAGCAGCCGCCTGGACAGTCGCACTGAAGCTTTCTTT. Translation gives CASSRLDSRTEAFF.

As regards this clone: Other DNA sequences in the sample encode the same CDR3. The gene calls are TRBV7-3 and TRBJ2-2; a weak D match, TRBD1 (5 bases). The CDR3 has 15 residues. V was trimmed by 2 bases and J by 2 bases, leaving 9 bases between them. From germline, CDR1 is SGHTA and CDR2 FQGTGA. The CDR3 sequence: CASSLAQGNTGELFF. The CDR3 DNA reads as TGTGCCAGCAGCTTAGCGCAGGGCAACACCGGGGAGCTGTTTTTT.

This chain uses TRBV3-1 (or the pseudogene TRBV3-2) with TRBJ2-7, with TRBD2 identical over 10 bases. The germline gives CDR1 LGHDT, CDR2 YNNKEL (reference sequence). The CDR3 consists of 13 residues. Germline trimming cut 5 bases from V and 5 bases from J; bases unmatched to any gene: 3. For the CDR3, the DNA is TGTGCCAGCAGCGGGACTAGCGTTGACGAGCAGTACTTC. This encodes CASSGTSVDEQYF.

This chain joins TRBV5-1 and TRBJ2-3; no firm D call. Trimming shortened V by 3 bases and J by 0 bases, and 8 bases separated the two germline ends. The V gene's germline CDR1 is SGHRS and CDR2 YFSETQ. CDR3 size: 14 residues. The CDR3 DNA reads as TGCGCCAGCAGCTCCTTACAGAGCACAGATACGCAGTATTTT. This gives the protein CASSSLQSTDTQYF. The variable domain in full, with the rest retrieved from reference TRBV5-1 and TRBJ2-3, is KAGVTQTPRYLIKTRGQQVTLSCSPISGHRSVSWYQQTPGQGLQFLFEYFSETQRNKGNFPGRFSGRQFSNSRSEMNVSTLELGDSALYLCASSSLQSTDTQYFGPGTRLTVL.

This chain uses TRBV19 with TRBJ2-3, with TRBD2 matching 8 bases. Trimming at V came to 6 bases and at J to 1 base, leaving 9 bases not matched to a gene. Germline loops: CDR1 LNHDA, CDR2 SQIVND (reference sequence). The CDR3 runs to 16 residues. The CDR3 is CASSGGAWVGTDTQYF. The CDR3 DNA sequence: TGTGCCAGTAGCGGGGGGGCTTGGGTTGGCACAGATACGCAGTATTTT. Looking up the rest from reference TRBV19 and TRBJ2-3 gives the full variable domain: DGGITQSPKYLFRKEGQNVTLSCEQNLNHDAMYWYRQDPGQGLRLIYYSQIVNDFQKGDIAEGYSVSREKKESFPLTVTSAQKNPTAFYLCASSGGAWVGTDTQYFGPGTRLTVL.

This chain links TRBV25-1 with TRBJ1-4; 7 positions match TRBD1. The germline V gene encodes CDR1 MGHDK and CDR2 SYGVNS. The V segment lost 6 bases and the J segment 3 bases; nucleotides outside the gene matches: 1. The CDR3 length is 13 residues. The CDR3 loop is CASRQGANEKLFF. Written as DNA, the CDR3 is TGTGCCAGCAGGCAGGGGGCTAATGAAAAACTGTTTTTT.

This chain uses TRBV2 with TRBJ1-1; 7 bases fit TRBD1. V was pared by 4 bases and J by 1 base, with 6 bases of the junction left unmatched. This CDR3 is built from 15 residues. Germline loops: CDR1 SNHLY, CDR2 FYNNEI. DNA for the CDR3: TGTGCCAGCAGTGGAACCGGGACAGCGAACACTGAAGCTTTCTTT. Protein product: CASSGTGTANTEAFF. The complete variable domain, with remaining parts taken from reference TRBV2 and TRBJ1-1, reads EPEVTQTPSHQVTQMGQEVILRCVPISNHLYFYWYRQILGQKVEFLVSFYNNEISEKSEIFDDQFSVERPDGSNFTLKIRSTKLEDSAMYFCASSGTGTANTEAFFGQGTRLTVV.

This clone was recorded a few times. This rearrangement joins TRBV28 to TRBJ1-5, with a possible D match to TRBD1 (6 bases). The V gene lost 7 bases and the J gene lost 1 base, with 14 bases spanning the gap. The length of the CDR3 is 15 residues. Germline CDR1 reads MDHEN; CDR2 reads SYDVKM. The CDR3 DNA follows: TGTGCCAGCAAAGCGGGGGCCGGGAGCAATCAGCCCCAGCATTTT. Amino acids: CASKAGAGSNQPQHF.

This rearrangement joins TRBV6-1 to TRBJ2-3; 9 bases are shared with TRBD2. Per germline, CDR1 MNHNS and CDR2 SASEGT. The CDR3 has 16 amino acids. V was pared by 4 bases and J by 4 bases, with 9 bases of the junction left unmatched. The CDR3 nucleotides are TGTGCCAGCAGTGTGGCGGGTAGCGGGGGCTCAGATACGCAGTATTTT. Protein product: CASSVAGSGGSDTQYF.

The CDR3 bases are TGCGCCAGCAGCTTGGGGACAGATGACAATCAGCCCCAGCATTTT. The encoded protein is CASSLGTDDNQPQHF. The rearrangement uses TRBV5-1 and TRBJ1-5; D might be TRBD1 (6 bases). The V end lost 0 bases, the J end lost 3 bases, and 10 bases lay between the germline ends. The CDR3 is made up of 15 amino acids. In germline, CDR1 is SGHRS, CDR2 YFSETQ.

This clone came up a few times. The CDR3 DNA is TGTGCCAGCAGTTACGGACAGGGGGATACTGAAGCTTTCTTT. Its protein is CASSYGQGDTEAFF. The chain joins TRBV6-6 to TRBJ1-1; 10 bases are shared with TRBD1. The CDR3 extends over 14 amino acids. V lost 2 bases, J lost 5 bases, and 2 bases stayed unmatched. The germline CDR1 and CDR2 sequences are MNHNY and SVGAGI (reference sequence).

V and J are TRBV27 and TRBJ1-2; possibly TRBD1 for D (6 bases). There are 13 residues in the CDR3. The germline V and J ends were trimmed by 5 bases and 3 bases, with 10 bases remaining between them. Germline lookup yields CDR1 MNHEY and CDR2 SMNVEV (reference sequence). The CDR3 coding sequence is TGTGCCAGCAGTCCACAGGGTTACTATGGCTACACCTTC. Translated: CASSPQGYYGYTF.